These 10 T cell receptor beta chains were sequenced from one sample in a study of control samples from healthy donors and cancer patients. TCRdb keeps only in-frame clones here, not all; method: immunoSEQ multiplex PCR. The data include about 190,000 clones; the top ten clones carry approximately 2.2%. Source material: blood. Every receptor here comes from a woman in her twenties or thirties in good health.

CDR3 region: CANTESGNTIYF. The CDR3 DNA is TGTGCCAACACTGAATCTGGAAACACCATATATTTT. The chain recombines TRBV2 with TRBJ1-3; D remains unclear. There are 12 residues in the CDR3. Trimming took 10 bases from V and 1 from J, leaving 8 bases between them. CDR1 and CDR2 (germline): SNHLY, FYNNEI. Drawing the rest from reference TRBV2 and TRBJ1-3, the complete variable domain is EPEVTQTPSHQVTQMGQEVILRCVPISNHLYFYWYRQILGQKVEFLVSFYNNEISEKSEIFDDQFSVERPDGSNFTLKIRSTKLEDSAMYFCANTESGNTIYFGEGSWLTVV.

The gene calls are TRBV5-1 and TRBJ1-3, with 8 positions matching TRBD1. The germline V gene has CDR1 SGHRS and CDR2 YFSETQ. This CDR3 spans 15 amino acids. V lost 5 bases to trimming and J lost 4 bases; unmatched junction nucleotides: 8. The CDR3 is CASRFGQGSGNTIYF. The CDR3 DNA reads TGCGCCAGCAGGTTCGGACAGGGCTCAGGAAACACCATATATTTT.

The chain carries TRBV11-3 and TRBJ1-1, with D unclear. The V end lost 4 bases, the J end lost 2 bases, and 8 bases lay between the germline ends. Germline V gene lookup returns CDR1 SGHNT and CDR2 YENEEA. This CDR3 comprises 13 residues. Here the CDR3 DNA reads TGTGCCAGCAGCTCGACACTTAACACTGAAGCTTTCTTT. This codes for CASSSTLNTEAFF.

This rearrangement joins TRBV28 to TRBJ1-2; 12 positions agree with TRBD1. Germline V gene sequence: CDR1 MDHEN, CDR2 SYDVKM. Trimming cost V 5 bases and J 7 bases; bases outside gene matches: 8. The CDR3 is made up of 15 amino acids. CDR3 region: CASSPPGQGALGYTF. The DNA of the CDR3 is TGTGCCAGCAGTCCGCCGGGACAGGGGGCGCTTGGCTACACCTTC.

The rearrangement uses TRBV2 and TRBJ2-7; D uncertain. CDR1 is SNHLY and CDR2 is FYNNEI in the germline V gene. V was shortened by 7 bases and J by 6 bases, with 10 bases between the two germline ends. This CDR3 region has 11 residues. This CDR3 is CASTAFSEQYF. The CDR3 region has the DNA TGTGCCAGCACCGCATTCAGCGAGCAGTACTTC.

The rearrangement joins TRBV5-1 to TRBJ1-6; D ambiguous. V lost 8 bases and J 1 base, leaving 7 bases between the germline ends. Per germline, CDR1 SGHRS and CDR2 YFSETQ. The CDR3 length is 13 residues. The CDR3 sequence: CASSLSYNSPLHF. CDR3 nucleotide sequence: TGCGCCAGTAGCCTTTCCTATAATTCACCCCTCCACTTT.

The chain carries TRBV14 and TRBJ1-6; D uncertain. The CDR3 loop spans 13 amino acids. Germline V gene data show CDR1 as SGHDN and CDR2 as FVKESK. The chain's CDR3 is CPKSAETAWPLHF. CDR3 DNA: TGTCCAAAAAGTGCTGAGACTGCGTGGCCCCTCCACTTT.

CDR3 sequence reads: CASSGSPPSPQHF. CDR3 bases: TGTGCCAGCAGTGGGAGTCCGCCATCACCCCAGCATTTT. The V call is TRBV2, the J call TRBJ1-5; D call uncertain. V was shortened by 4 bases and J by 10 bases, with 14 bases between the two germline ends. The CDR3 contains 13 residues. CDR1 and CDR2 from the germline V gene are SNHLY and FYNNEI.

The CDR3 spells CASWGANGYTF. CDR3 DNA sequence: TGTGCCAGCTGGGGGGCAAATGGCTACACCTTC. The chain employs TRBV9 and TRBJ1-2, with D tentatively TRBD1 (6 bases). The CDR3 consists of 11 residues. V was pared by 7 bases and J by 6 bases, with 10 bases between. The germline V gene encodes CDR1 SGDLS and CDR2 YYNGEE.

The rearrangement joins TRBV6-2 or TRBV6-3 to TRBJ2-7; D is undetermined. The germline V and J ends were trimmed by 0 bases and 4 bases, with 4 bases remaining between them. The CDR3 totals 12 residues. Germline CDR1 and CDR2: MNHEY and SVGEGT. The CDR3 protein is CASSYSMYEQYF. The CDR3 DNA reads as TGTGCCAGCAGTTACTCGATGTACGAGCAGTACTTC.